A single sample is the source of the 18 T cell receptor beta chains below, sequenced in a study of control samples from healthy donors and cancer patients. The repertoire was sequenced with immunoSEQ multiplex PCR; TCRdb's copy has only in-frame clones and lacks some. The table lists almost 85,000 clones, around 80% of them singletons. The specimen was PBMCs. All receptors derive from a man aged 55-75 years with head and neck cancer.

The chain uses TRBV3-1 (or the pseudogene TRBV3-2) and TRBJ2-1, with D possibly TRBD2 on 7 matching bases. V gave up 0 bases and J gave up 6 bases, with 15 bases separating them. The CDR3 extends over 16 amino acids. The germline CDR1 and CDR2 sequences are LGHDT and YNNKEL (reference sequence). CDR3 sequence: CASSQDLGGLSNEQFF. DNA of the CDR3: TGTGCCAGCAGCCAAGATCTGGGGGGGCTCTCCAATGAGCAGTTCTTC.

The rearrangement uses TRBV7-9 and TRBJ2-3; 8 nucleotides align to TRBD1. CDR1 SEHNR and CDR2 FQNEAQ come from the germline V gene (reference sequence). The CDR3 totals 16 residues. The J segment lost 4 bases and the V segment lost 1 base, leaving 7 bases of the junction unmatched. CDR3 amino acids: CASSLVLRTGPDTQYF. The CDR3 bases are TGTGCCAGCAGCTTAGTCCTAAGGACAGGGCCAGATACGCAGTATTTT.

This chain links TRBV5-1 with TRBJ1-3; D is ambiguous. V was trimmed by 1 base and J by 4 bases, leaving 21 bases between them. The CDR3 extends over 18 amino acids. CDR1 is SGHRS, CDR2 YFSETQ, per germline. As DNA, the CDR3 is TGCGCCAGCAGCTTGCCCCCTCCGACATCGATTTCAGGAAACACCATATATTTT. Amino acid sequence: CASSLPPPTSISGNTIYF.

The CDR3 coding sequence is TGTGCCAGCAGCTTTGGACAGGGGTGGTTGGACAATCAGCCCCAGCATTTT. Encoded protein: CASSFGQGWLDNQPQHF. V is TRBV7-9 and J is TRBJ1-5, with 9 bases matching TRBD1. J lost 3 bases, V lost 3 bases, and 9 bases had no gene match. CDR3 length equals 17 residues. Per germline, CDR1 SEHNR and CDR2 FQNEAQ (reference sequence).

The chain carries TRBV6-5 and TRBJ2-7, with 8 nucleotides matching TRBD1. The J segment lost 4 bases and the V segment lost 5 bases, leaving 7 bases of the junction unmatched. This CDR3 has 14 residues. Germline-derived CDR1 and CDR2 are MNHEY and SVGAGI. The chain's CDR3 is CASSPRDRQYEQYF. CDR3 nucleotide sequence: TGTGCCAGCAGTCCCCGGGACAGGCAATACGAGCAGTACTTC.

V is TRBV3-1 (or the pseudogene TRBV3-2) and J is TRBJ1-4; D is ambiguous. V lost 1 base and J 8 bases, leaving 14 bases between the germline ends. Germline CDR1 is LGHDT and CDR2 is YNNKEL (reference sequence). The CDR3 runs 15 residues. The CDR3 DNA sequence: TGTGCCAGCAGCCAAGGGGTCCCTGGTAGGGAAAAACTGTTTTTT. This encodes CASSQGVPGREKLFF.

This chain joins TRBV7-9 and TRBJ2-2, with D unclear. Trimming shortened V by 8 bases and J by 3 bases, and 7 bases separated the two germline ends. This CDR3 region has 12 residues. The germline CDR1 and CDR2 sequences are SEHNR and FQNEAQ (reference sequence). As DNA, the CDR3 is TGTGCCAGCCTCAGCTACACCGGGGAGCTGTTTTTT. This codes for CASLSYTGELFF. The full variable domain, completed using reference TRBV7-9 and TRBJ2-2, is DTGVSQNPRHKITKRGQNVTFRCDPISEHNRLYWYRQTLGQGPEFLTYFQNEAQLEKSRLLSDRFSAERPKGSFSTLEIQRTEQGDSAMYLCASLSYTGELFFGEGSRLTVL.

The J gene is TRBJ1-1, the V gene TRBV19, with unresolved D. Trimming took 5 bases from V and 1 from J, leaving 14 bases between them. Germline CDR1 and CDR2: LNHDA and SQIVND (reference sequence). The CDR3 contains 15 residues. This chain's CDR3 is CASSLQLGQNTEAFF. The CDR3 region has the DNA TGTGCCAGTAGTCTTCAGTTGGGTCAGAACACTGAAGCTTTCTTT. The variable domain in full, with the rest retrieved from reference TRBV19 and TRBJ1-1, is DGGITQSPKYLFRKEGQNVTLSCEQNLNHDAMYWYRQDPGQGLRLIYYSQIVNDFQKGDIAEGYSVSREKKESFPLTVTSAQKNPTAFYLCASSLQLGQNTEAFFGQGTRLTVV.

V usage is TRBV11-3 and J usage is TRBJ2-5, with D possibly matching TRBD1 (5 bases). Between the trimmed V and J ends, which lost 5 bases and 5 bases, there was a span of 12 bases. CDR3 length: 13 residues. In germline, CDR1 is SGHNT, CDR2 YENEEA. CDR3 amino acids: CASSPGMVETQYF. The CDR3 nucleotides are TGTGCCAGCAGCCCAGGGATGGTGGAGACCCAGTACTTC.

The chain is built from TRBV28 and TRBJ2-7; D gene unclear. The CDR3 consists of 12 residues. V was pared by 4 bases and J by 0 bases, with 4 bases between. The germline gives CDR1 MDHEN, CDR2 SYDVKM. CDR3 region: CASSSLSYEQYF. In nucleotides, the CDR3 is TGTGCCAGCAGTTCGCTCTCCTACGAGCAGTACTTC.

The chain joins TRBV2 to TRBJ1-4; tentatively, D is TRBD1 (6 bases). The CDR3 is 13 residues long. The germline gives CDR1 SNHLY, CDR2 FYNNEI. V was pared by 7 bases and J by 6 bases, with 12 bases between. This chain's CDR3 is CASTPDSYEKLFF. As DNA, the CDR3 is TGTGCCAGCACGCCGGACAGCTATGAAAAACTGTTTTTT. Filled out from reference TRBV2 and TRBJ1-4, the complete variable domain reads EPEVTQTPSHQVTQMGQEVILRCVPISNHLYFYWYRQILGQKVEFLVSFYNNEISEKSEIFDDQFSVERPDGSNFTLKIRSTKLEDSAMYFCASTPDSYEKLFFGSGTQLSVL.

This clone is a singleton in its sample. The chain has TRBV11-2 and TRBJ2-5; D not resolved. This CDR3 comprises 13 residues. Germline V gene data show CDR1 as SGHAT and CDR2 as FQNNGV. The V end lost 3 bases, the J end lost 1 base, and 6 bases lay between the germline ends. As DNA, the CDR3 is TGTGCCAGCAGCTTCAGAACCCAAGAGACCCAGTACTTC. Its translation is CASSFRTQETQYF.

In its sample, this clone was seen once. The V and J genes are TRBV27 and TRBJ1-5; D is undetermined. Germline-derived CDR1 and CDR2 are MNHEY and SMNVEV (reference sequence). V dropped 7 bases and J dropped 1 base, with 11 bases sitting between them. This CDR3 is 14 amino acids long. The CDR3 here is CASTHVGSNQPQHF. CDR3 sequence (DNA): TGTGCCAGCACCCACGTGGGGAGCAATCAGCCCCAGCATTTT.

The chain recombines TRBV28 with TRBJ2-5; D is uncertain. The V gene's germline CDR1 is MDHEN and CDR2 SYDVKM. With 2 bases removed from V and 2 bases from J, the gap between germline ends came to 6 bases. This CDR3 is built from 13 residues. The CDR3 DNA reads TGTGCCAGCAGTTTACCACAGCAAGAGACCCAGTACTTC. Its protein product is CASSLPQQETQYF.

The chain joins TRBV7-9 to TRBJ1-1; weak D call: TRBD1 (6 bases). This CDR3 region has 14 residues. From germline, CDR1 is SEHNR and CDR2 FQNEAQ (reference sequence). Trimming took 2 bases from V and 8 from J, leaving 15 bases between them. This chain's CDR3 is CASSLRQDEPEAFF. The CDR3 coding sequence is TGTGCCAGCAGCTTAAGACAGGACGAACCCGAAGCTTTCTTT.

The CDR3 DNA follows: TGTGCCAGCAGCCTAGGGGAGAATAATTCACCCCTCCACTTT. Translated: CASSLGENNSPLHF. The chain combines TRBV6-5 with TRBJ1-6; D possibly corresponds to TRBD1 (5 bases). V lost 6 bases to trimming and J lost 5 bases, with 11 bases between them. The CDR3 totals 14 residues. Germline-derived CDR1 and CDR2 are MNHEY and SVGAGI.

This clone was observed once. In DNA form, the CDR3 reads TGTGCCAGCAGCCTGGGACACGACGAAAAACTGTTTTTT. It encodes CASSLGHDEKLFF. The gene calls are TRBV28 and TRBJ1-4, with D perhaps TRBD1 (6 bases). Germline values: CDR1 MDHEN, CDR2 SYDVKM. The CDR3 runs 13 residues. Trimming removed 6 bases at V and 8 bases at J, with 13 bases between.

The chain carries TRBV6-6 and TRBJ2-7, with D perhaps matching TRBD2 (6 bases). V gave up 6 bases and J gave up 3 bases, with 18 bases separating them. The CDR3 sequence is 15 residues long. Germline lookup yields CDR1 MNHNY and CDR2 SVGAGI (reference sequence). CDR3 residues: CASSRPRDSVYEQYF. In DNA, the CDR3 is TGTGCCAGCAGCCGCCCCCGGGACTCCGTCTACGAGCAGTACTTC.